The clone carrying this T cell receptor beta chain occurred a few times. Its antigen remains unidentified. The same CDR3 is also encoded by other DNA sequences in this sample. The data belong to a study of Ad26.COV2.S vaccination and SARS-CoV-2 variants. General observations from the study: Overall T cell responses may have been underestimated by the analyses of TCR breadth and depth. Placebo recipients had lower spike-specific TCR breadth than vaccine recipients.

Measured with immunoSEQ multiplex PCR; TCRdb has only the in-frame clones, and not every one. In the table there are about 480,000 clones, around nine tenths of which are singletons. The V gene's germline CDR1 is GTSNPN and CDR2 SVGIG (reference sequence). Trimming pared 3 bases from V and 6 bases from J, leaving 9 bases between. The CDR3 is 13 amino acids. Treatment defined: roughly 20 received Ad26.COV2.S at low or high dose, single or two shots; roughly 5 received placebo; per-sample allocation not given. Day 63 following the first vaccine or placebo injection was when the samples were taken. The clonotype comes from a person between 18 and 59 years old who received the Ad26.COV2.S COVID-19 vaccine or a placebo. This sequence joins TRBV30 and TRBJ1-6; D remains unclear. This specimen was peripheral blood, taken in a trial of Ad26.COV2.S vaccine versus placebo. CDR3 loop: CAWSPQLNSPLHF. The CDR3 bases are TGTGCCTGGAGCCCCCAACTTAATTCACCCCTCCACTTT.